The clone carrying this TCR beta chain was seen only a few times. What it binds is not known. This sample was taken from a study of T cell repertoires in cytomegalovirus infection. The germline V gene encodes CDR1 SGHVS and CDR2 FNYEAQ. This CDR3 is 17 amino acids long. Trimming stripped 4 bases from V and 2 bases from J, with 18 bases between. TCRdb passed the reads through MiXCR, listing each CDR3 protein once. The table lists 750,000 to 950,000 distinct CDR3 sequences, 25% to 35% of them singletons, with 10% to 15% in the top ten. The sequencing here drew on cultured CD8+ T cells from PBMCs, taken from culture after CMV antigen stimulation. The chain employs TRBV7-6 and TRBJ2-4; either TRBD1 or TRBD2 may fit D (5 bases each). The TCR comes from a human donor in good health (CMV status not recorded). Some clones in this sample may be carry-over from other donors' samples. CDR3: CASSSSRDPHPKNIQYF. The CDR3 region has the DNA TGTGCCAGCAGCTCAAGCCGGGACCCACATCCCAAAAACATTCAGTACTTC. The full variable domain, in which reference TRBV7-6 and TRBJ2-4 provide the parts outside the CDR3, is GAGVSQSPRYKVTKRGQDVALRCDPISGHVSLYWYRQALGQGPEFLTYFNYEAQQDKSGLPNDRFSAERPEGSISTLTIQRTEQRDSAMYRCASSSSRDPHPKNIQYFGAGTRLSVL.